The 28 T cell receptor beta chains below all came from one sample that was sequenced in a study of CD8 T cells in ankylosing spondylitis. Each CDR3 protein is one row after TCRdb ran MiXCR on the 5' RACE reads. The sample yields 230,000 or so distinct CDR3 sequences, 15% to 20% seen once. Input material: blood, either unsorted or a sorted T cell fraction (not recorded which). The receptor set was obtained from a male donor with ankylosing spondylitis or in good health (not recorded which).

The chain couples TRBV4-3 to TRBJ2-3; 7 bases are shared with TRBD1. This CDR3 comprises 17 residues. Per the germline V gene, CDR1 is LGHNA and CDR2 is YSLEER. V shed 6 bases, J shed 2 bases, and the junction held 14 bases outside the gene matches. CDR3 in DNA: TGCGCCAGCAGTCACTATAGAGACAGGGATCTCACAGATACGCAGTATTTT. The encoded protein is CASSHYRDRDLTDTQYF.

The genes are TRBV15 and TRBJ2-7, with D possibly being TRBD2 (5 bases). Deletions cut 5 bases from V and 0 bases from J, with 17 bases between. CDR1 and CDR2 from the germline V gene are LNHNV and YYDKDF (reference sequence). The CDR3 is 16 amino acids. The chain's CDR3 is CATSSWTSQASYEQYF. As DNA, the CDR3 is TGTGCCACCAGCTCCTGGACTTCCCAGGCCTCCTACGAGCAGTACTTC.

The sample holds a few counts of this clonotype. The chain recombines TRBV6-1 with TRBJ1-5, with 7 bases matching TRBD1. CDR1 and CDR2 from the germline V gene are MNHNS and SASEGT. V lost 7 bases to trimming and J lost 0 bases; unmatched junction nucleotides: 6. The CDR3 sequence is 15 residues long. The DNA for the CDR3 is TGTGCCAGCAACATGGGACAGTATAGCAATCAGCCCCAGCATTTT. Protein: CASNMGQYSNQPQHF.

The rearrangement uses TRBV4-1 and TRBJ2-4; maybe TRBD1 (6 bases). Germline V gives CDR1 MGHRA, CDR2 YSYEKL. V lost 3 bases, J lost 1 base, and 16 bases lay in between. The CDR3 is made up of 17 amino acids. The CDR3 sequence is CASSQRGISAAKNIQYF. CDR3 nucleotides: TGCGCCAGCAGCCAGAGGGGGATCTCGGCGGCCAAAAACATTCAGTACTTC.

The chain links TRBV3-1 to TRBJ1-2; D remains unclear. V was pared by 0 bases and J by 1 base, with 12 bases between. Germline-derived CDR1 and CDR2 are LGHDT and YNNKEL (reference sequence). This CDR3 is 16 amino acids long. The CDR3 nucleotides read TGTGCCAGCAGCCAAGATCTTACAGAAAATAACTATGGCTACACCTTC. This gives the protein CASSQDLTENNYGYTF.

This clonotype was recorded at least ten times. The gene calls are TRBV9 and TRBJ2-2; possible D gene TRBD1, 6 bases. The V gene lost 3 bases and the J gene lost 3 bases, with 12 bases spanning the gap. This CDR3 comprises 15 residues. Germline CDR1 is SGDLS and CDR2 is YYNGEE. This chain's CDR3 is CASSDRGSDTGELFF. CDR3 sequence (DNA): TGTGCCAGCAGCGATAGGGGGAGCGACACCGGGGAGCTGTTTTTT.

This clonotype turned up a few times. The chain links TRBV4-1 to TRBJ2-1, with TRBD1 as a possible D gene (6 bases). This CDR3 is built from 14 residues. The V gene's germline CDR1 is MGHRA and CDR2 YSYEKL. Trimming stripped 5 bases from V and 7 bases from J, with 15 bases between. The CDR3 DNA is TGCGCCAGCAGCAATACAGGGTACGGTAATGAGCAGTTCTTC. Amino acid sequence: CASSNTGYGNEQFF.

Here the CDR3 DNA reads TGTGCCAGCAGTTATGGGGGGGGAGAGGTGGGCGGGGAGCTGTTTTTT. Translated: CASSYGGGEVGGELFF. The chain is built from TRBV6-5 and TRBJ2-2, with 7 bases lining up with TRBD2. The CDR3 spans 16 residues. Germline V gene data show CDR1 as MNHEY and CDR2 as SVGAGI. The V gene end was trimmed by 3 bases and the J gene end by 7 bases; junction bases not matched to a gene: 11.

V is TRBV28 and J is TRBJ2-1; D remains unclear. The V end lost 2 bases, the J end lost 5 bases, and 13 bases lay between the germline ends. Germline V lookup: CDR1 MDHEN, CDR2 SYDVKM. The CDR3 runs to 15 residues. The CDR3 is CASSLVPYGDNEQFF. CDR3 DNA: TGTGCCAGCAGTTTAGTGCCTTACGGTGACAATGAGCAGTTCTTC.

This chain connects TRBV5-5 to TRBJ2-5, with TRBD1 identical over 9 bases. This CDR3 comprises 16 residues. The V gene end was trimmed by 6 bases and the J gene end by 5 bases; junction bases not matched to a gene: 14. Germline V gene lookup returns CDR1 SGHKS and CDR2 YYEKEE (reference sequence). The CDR3 sequence: CASIHLGTGNVETQYF. The CDR3 DNA is TGTGCCAGCATCCATCTCGGGACAGGGAACGTGGAGACCCAGTACTTC.

This clonotype is a singleton in its sample. The junction differs from germline at one of its ends, possibly a read error. This sequence joins TRBV3-1 and TRBJ2-1; 11 bases agree with TRBD2. The germline V gene has CDR1 LGHDT and CDR2 YNNKEL (reference sequence). The CDR3 runs to 18 residues. DNA for the CDR3: TGTGCCACCAGCCAATCTCGGATTAGCGGGAGGGCCTACAATGAGCAGTTCTTC. Translated: CATSQSRISGRAYNEQFF.

This clonotype was detected ten times or more. Germline and junction disagree at one end, which may indicate a read error. This sequence joins TRBV29-1 and TRBJ2-5, with 12 bases identical to TRBD2. CDR1 and CDR2 (germline): SQVTM, ANQGSEA. The CDR3 loop spans 18 amino acids. In DNA, the CDR3 is TGCAGCGTGGAAGGACTAGCGGGATTTGATCCCTCTCAAGAGACCCAGTACTTC. It encodes CSVEGLAGFDPSQETQYF.

In this sample, this clonotype turned up many times. This chain links TRBV4-3 with TRBJ2-5; D perhaps matches TRBD1 (7 bases). The CDR3 sequence is 16 residues long. Germline values: CDR1 LGHNA, CDR2 YSLEER. V was shortened by 3 bases and J by 5 bases, with 19 bases between the two germline ends. The DNA of the CDR3 is TGCGCCAGCAGCCAGGGGAGGAACAGGGGAGTTGAGACCCAGTACTTC. Protein: CASSQGRNRGVETQYF.

V and J are TRBV29-1 and TRBJ2-7; D is perhaps TRBD2 (5 bases). Trimming removed 4 bases from V and 1 base from J, with 11 bases in between. Germline V gives CDR1 SQVTM, CDR2 ANQGSEA. The CDR3 length is 13 residues. The CDR3 loop reads CSVVLEGSYEQYF. The CDR3 DNA is TGCAGCGTTGTCCTCGAGGGATCCTACGAGCAGTACTTC.

This clonotype was recorded many times. V and J are TRBV20-1 and TRBJ2-7, with 7 bases identical to TRBD1. In germline, CDR1 is DFQATT, CDR2 SNEGSKA (reference sequence). This CDR3 spans 13 amino acids. J gave up 1 base and V 6 bases, and 6 bases lay outside the gene matches. Here the CDR3 DNA reads TGCAGTGCGGAACCGGGACAGTCCTACGAGCAGTACTTC. Its translation: CSAEPGQSYEQYF.

The rearrangement links TRBV12-3 or TRBV12-4 to TRBJ2-1, with a weak D call TRBD2 (5 bases). The V end was cut by 3 bases, the J end by 5 bases, with 14 bases between. CDR3 length equals 15 residues. The CDR3 DNA follows: TGTGCCAGCAGTTTTATCCTGGACGGGGACAATGAGCAGTTCTTC. Translation gives CASSFILDGDNEQFF.

The J gene is TRBJ2-1, the V gene TRBV19, with D unclear. This CDR3 is 15 amino acids long. Germline-derived CDR1 and CDR2 are LNHDA and SQIVND (reference sequence). V gave up 3 bases and J gave up 0 bases, with 9 bases separating them. CDR3 residues: CASSIDGGSYNEQFF. The CDR3 DNA reads TGTGCCAGTAGTATTGACGGCGGCTCCTACAATGAGCAGTTCTTC. Filled out from reference TRBV19 and TRBJ2-1, the complete variable domain reads DGGITQSPKYLFRKEGQNVTLSCEQNLNHDAMYWYRQDPGQGLRLIYYSQIVNDFQKGDIAEGYSVSREKKESFPLTVTSAQKNPTAFYLCASSIDGGSYNEQFFGPGTRLTVL.

This clonotype has ten or more counts. Here the CDR3 reads CASSLSRGFTEAFF. CDR3 nucleotides: TGTGCCAGCAGTTTATCGCGGGGATTCACTGAAGCTTTCTTT. V usage is TRBV27 and J usage is TRBJ1-1; D unresolved. In germline, CDR1 is MNHEY, CDR2 SMNVEV (reference sequence). The ends were cut back, 0 bases at V and 4 bases at J, with 9 bases in the middle. The CDR3 is 14 residues long.

The V gene is TRBV6-5, the J gene TRBJ2-1; unclear D gene. V lost 3 bases and J lost 8, with 14 bases in between. The CDR3 spans 14 residues. Germline V gene sequence: CDR1 MNHEY, CDR2 SVGAGI. For the CDR3, the DNA is TGTGCCAGCAGTTATTTCCCCGGGTCCTATGAGCAGTTCTTC. The encoded protein is CASSYFPGSYEQFF.

The chain uses TRBV7-8 and TRBJ2-7, with D possibly matching TRBD1 (6 bases). The CDR3 length is 15 residues. CDR1 is SGHVS, CDR2 FQNEAQ, per germline. Trimming removed 1 base at V and 3 bases at J, with 13 bases between. In DNA, the CDR3 is TGTGCCAGCAGCTTAGTCATGGGACACAACTACGAGCAGTACTTC. As protein: CASSLVMGHNYEQYF.

This clonotype came up a few times. V is TRBV5-6 and J is TRBJ2-5; D perhaps matches TRBD2 (6 bases). V was cut by 6 bases and J by 3 bases, with 12 bases left in between. The CDR3 runs to 13 residues. CDR1 SGHDT and CDR2 YYEEEE come from the germline V gene. Here the CDR3 DNA reads TGTGCCAGCATCTTAGGCGGGAAAGAGACCCAGTACTTC. Residues: CASILGGKETQYF.

The chain carries TRBV7-2 and TRBJ2-3; D perhaps matches TRBD2 (6 bases). The CDR3 contains 16 residues. V was pared by 1 base and J by 1 base, with 12 bases between. Germline assignment: CDR1 SGHTA and CDR2 FQGNSA. The CDR3 loop is CASSLVPSDGTDTQYF. In DNA form, the CDR3 reads TGTGCCAGCAGCTTAGTGCCTAGCGATGGCACAGATACGCAGTATTTT.

This clonotype was counted between two and nine times. The chain joins TRBV10-3 to TRBJ1-4; D perhaps matches TRBD1 (6 bases). This CDR3 comprises 15 residues. V lost 0 bases and J 7 bases, leaving 12 bases between the germline ends. Germline V gene sequence: CDR1 ENHRY, CDR2 SYGVKD. The CDR3 loop reads CAISESGGAGEKLFF. CDR3 nucleotides: TGTGCCATCAGTGAGTCTGGGGGCGCCGGTGAAAAACTGTTTTTT.

Only a few counts were recorded for this clonotype. The V gene is TRBV11-2, the J gene TRBJ2-1; 16 bases line up with TRBD2. This CDR3 spans 14 amino acids. The V gene's germline CDR1 is SGHAT and CDR2 FQNNGV. Losses at the gene ends were 7 bases for V and 9 bases for J; bases not matched to a gene: 3. CDR3 nucleotide sequence: TGTGCCAGCACCGGGACTAGCGGGAGGGGTGAGCAGTTCTTC. It is translated as CASTGTSGRGEQFF.

This clonotype was observed a handful of times. This chain's CDR3 is CASSPSLAGEPGEQYF. In nucleotides, the CDR3 is TGCGCCAGCAGCCCCTCACTAGCGGGGGAACCCGGCGAGCAGTACTTC. The chain links TRBV5-1 to TRBJ2-7; TRBD2 aligns across 11 bases. This CDR3 is 16 amino acids long. Trimming cost V 4 bases and J 6 bases; bases outside gene matches: 12. The germline V gene encodes CDR1 SGHRS and CDR2 YFSETQ.

CDR3 nucleotide sequence: TGCAGCGTTGAAGATATAGATACGCAGTATTTT. Its translation is CSVEDIDTQYF. The J gene is TRBJ2-3, the V gene TRBV29-1, with unresolved D. The CDR3 is 11 amino acids. V lost 0 bases to trimming and J lost 5 bases, with 3 bases between them. Germline CDR1 SQVTM, CDR2 ANQGSEA.

The rearrangement links TRBV12-3 or TRBV12-4 to TRBJ2-5; 10 nucleotides line up with TRBD1. Trimming at V came to 1 base and at J to 5 bases, leaving 4 bases not matched to a gene. The CDR3 spans 15 residues. CDR3: CASSLGDRGAETQYF. DNA of the CDR3: TGTGCCAGCAGTTTAGGGGACAGGGGTGCGGAGACCCAGTACTTC.

The rearrangement uses TRBV7-9 and TRBJ2-7; 8 bases align to TRBD2. The V gene end was trimmed by 5 bases and the J gene end by 1 base; junction bases not matched to a gene: 4. CDR1 SEHNR and CDR2 FQNEAQ come from the germline V gene (reference sequence). The CDR3 loop spans 14 amino acids. CDR3 nucleotide sequence: TGTGCCAGCAGCCCACTAGCGGAGTCCTACGAGCAGTACTTC. Translated, it gives CASSPLAESYEQYF. Filled out from reference TRBV7-9 and TRBJ2-7, the complete variable domain reads DTGVSQNPRHKITKRGQNVTFRCDPISEHNRLYWYRQTLGQGPEFLTYFQNEAQLEKSRLLSDRFSAERPKGSFSTLEIQRTEQGDSAMYLCASSPLAESYEQYFGPGTRLTVT.